This T cell receptor beta chain was identified during a study of Ad26.COV2.S vaccination and SARS-CoV-2 variants. Study context: Intramuscular Ad26.COV2.S doses were given once or twice, 56 days apart. Study-wide points: Reportedly, spike-specific CD8+ and CD4+ T cell responses achieved substantial breadth once vaccination had taken place. Possibly, TCR breadth and depth analyses underestimated total T cell responses. Vaccine and placebo recipients had comparable breadth of non-spike TCRs.

Stated treatment: roughly 18 received Ad26.COV2.S at low or high dose, single or two shots; five or six received placebo; per-sample allocation not given. Sampling was done on day 63 after the first vaccine or placebo injection. Profiled with immunoSEQ multiplex PCR; TCRdb holds only in-frame clones, not every one. The sample has around 320,000 clones, 87% seen once. Looked up from germline, CDR1 is LNHDA and CDR2 is SQIVND (reference sequence). Trimming left V 3 bases short and J 8 bases short, with 17 bases between. There are 15 residues in the CDR3. This clone was observed a few times. Its cognate antigen is unknown.

Here the sequenced sample was peripheral blood, taken in a trial of Ad26.COV2.S vaccine versus placebo. The chain links TRBV19 to TRBJ2-1, with D perhaps TRBD1 or TRBD2 (5 bases each). The receptor was derived from a person between 18 and 65 years old who received the Ad26.COV2.S COVID-19 vaccine or a placebo. The CDR3 DNA reads as TGTGCCAGTAGTATTGGTGTGGTTCTGGGGGATGAGCAGTTCTTC. It is translated as CASSIGVVLGDEQFF.